One and the same sample provided the 21 T cell receptor beta chains below, sequenced in a study of blood T cell repertoires in COVID-19. Assay used: immunoSEQ multiplex PCR; TCRdb lists only in-frame clones, some missing. The table records 85,000 to 130,000 clones, around 80% of them present only once. Sequenced: peripheral blood. These receptor sequences come from a man at least 80 years old with COVID-19, enrolled during active disease.

The CDR3 region has the DNA TGCGCCAGCAGCCAAGATCTCGGCGGGAGCACAGATACGCAGTATTTT. Translation: CASSQDLGGSTDTQYF. The chain carries TRBV4-3 and TRBJ2-3, with TRBD2 as a possible D gene (5 bases). The V end was cut by 0 bases, the J end by 0 bases, with 10 bases between. Germline V gives CDR1 LGHNA, CDR2 YSLEER. This CDR3 is 16 amino acids long.

CDR3 sequence reads: CASSPDRDRVSQETQYF. Written as DNA, the CDR3 is TGTGCCAGCAGCCCAGACCGGGACAGGGTCTCCCAAGAGACCCAGTACTTC. The gene calls are TRBV27 and TRBJ2-5; the match to TRBD1 covers 9 bases. Germline CDR1 reads MNHEY; CDR2 reads SMNVEV (reference sequence). The V gene end was trimmed by 6 bases and the J gene end by 1 base; junction bases not matched to a gene: 12. CDR3 size: 17 residues.

This clone was seen ten or more times. This chain uses TRBV7-8 with TRBJ2-2; no firm D call. CDR1 is SGHVS, CDR2 FQNEAQ, per germline. There are 15 residues in the CDR3. V was clipped by 2 bases and J by 1 base, with 8 bases between them. The CDR3 DNA reads TGTGCCAGCAGCTTACCACGGTTGAACACCGGGGAGCTGTTTTTT. Amino acids: CASSLPRLNTGELFF.

This clone was counted at least ten times. The chain couples TRBV28 to TRBJ2-5; no definite D call. Germline V gene lookup returns CDR1 MDHEN and CDR2 SYDVKM. The CDR3 length is 14 residues. Trimming removed 3 bases from V and 2 bases from J, with 10 bases in between. This CDR3 is CASSFRSSQETQYF. The CDR3, as DNA: TGTGCCAGCAGTTTTCGGAGCAGTCAAGAGACCCAGTACTTC.

V gene TRBV12-3 or TRBV12-4 combines with J gene TRBJ1-1, with no clear D. CDR3 size: 12 residues. V was trimmed by 8 bases and J by 11 bases, leaving 18 bases between them. CDR3 sequence (DNA): TGTGCCAGCGGCCCCAATGGAGCGGAGGCTTTCTTT. As protein: CASGPNGAEAFF.

V and J are TRBV7-9 and TRBJ1-3; TRBD1 matches at 8 bases. From germline, CDR1 is SEHNR and CDR2 FQNEAQ (reference sequence). This CDR3 has 16 residues. V was pared by 1 base and J by 0 bases, with 2 bases of the junction left unmatched. The CDR3 spells CASSLGTGRSGNTIYF. In DNA, the CDR3 is TGTGCCAGCAGCTTAGGGACAGGGCGCTCTGGAAACACCATATATTTT.

This chain links TRBV28 with TRBJ2-7; no clear D. The CDR3 is 11 residues long. Trimming stripped 5 bases from V and 4 bases from J, with 6 bases between. The germline V gene has CDR1 MDHEN and CDR2 SYDVKM. The CDR3 region has the DNA TGTGCCAGCAGTGTACAGTACGAGCAGTACTTC. Its protein is CASSVQYEQYF.

This clone was detected only a few times. The CDR3 sequence is CASSYHPQYGYTF. The CDR3 DNA reads as TGTGCCAGCAGTTACCATCCACAGTATGGCTACACCTTC. J is TRBJ1-2 and V is TRBV6-6; unclear D gene. Looked up from germline, CDR1 is MNHNY and CDR2 is SVGAGI (reference sequence). V gave up 2 bases and J gave up 5 bases, with 9 bases separating them. The CDR3 is 13 amino acids.

This sequence joins TRBV5-1 and TRBJ2-7; 7 nucleotides line up with TRBD1. Looked up from germline, CDR1 is SGHRS and CDR2 is YFSETQ. The length of the CDR3 is 14 residues. With V trimmed by 4 bases and J by 2 bases, 6 bases remained unmatched. This CDR3 reads CASSPGQYPYEQYF. CDR3 coding DNA: TGCGCCAGCAGCCCGGGACAGTACCCCTACGAGCAGTACTTC.

The chain joins TRBV4-2 to TRBJ1-4; TRBD1 might be the D (6 bases). V lost 4 bases to trimming and J lost 0 bases, with 12 bases between them. CDR1 LGHNA and CDR2 YNFKEQ come from the germline V gene. The CDR3 runs to 16 residues. The CDR3 nucleotides are TGTGCCAGCAGCCTCAAGGGGGGGGCAACTAATGAAAAACTGTTTTTT. It is translated as CASSLKGGATNEKLFF.

The rearrangement uses TRBV5-4 and TRBJ1-5; the D gene is possibly TRBD1 (5 bases). CDR1 is SGHNT, CDR2 YYREEE, per germline (reference sequence). The V end lost 9 bases, the J end lost 4 bases, and 17 bases lay between the germline ends. The CDR3 length is 14 residues. The CDR3 spells CATHNGGGNQPQHF. CDR3 DNA sequence: TGTGCCACTCACAATGGGGGGGGAAATCAGCCCCAGCATTTT.

This clone appeared a few times. The genes are TRBV7-3 and TRBJ2-2; D might be TRBD2 (5 bases). Trimming shortened V by 4 bases and J by 1 base, and 7 bases separated the two germline ends. This CDR3 has 14 residues. Germline CDR1 reads SGHTA; CDR2 reads FQGTGA. CDR3 in DNA: TGTGCCAGCAGCTACGAGGGGAACACCGGGGAGCTGTTTTTT. Its protein product is CASSYEGNTGELFF.

This rearrangement joins TRBV18 to TRBJ1-2, with TRBD1 as a possible D gene (6 bases). The V end lost 0 bases, the J end lost 6 bases, and 11 bases lay between the germline ends. Germline CDR1 reads KGHSH; CDR2 reads LQKENI. This CDR3 spans 14 amino acids. CDR3 protein: CASSPPGADDGYTF. In DNA form, the CDR3 reads TGTGCCAGCTCACCACCGGGGGCCGACGATGGCTACACCTTC.

This clone was seen a handful of times. The chain is built from TRBV28 and TRBJ1-2; TRBD1 agrees at 8 bases. Per germline, CDR1 MDHEN and CDR2 SYDVKM. With 11 bases clipped from V and 4 bases from J, the junction kept 15 bases outside the gene matches. This CDR3 has 15 residues. The CDR3 spells CAARTARGPGYGYTF. The CDR3 nucleotides read TGTGCCGCGCGGACCGCCAGGGGGCCGGGCTATGGCTACACCTTC.

This chain links TRBV10-1 with TRBJ2-2; 9 bases fit TRBD1. This CDR3 is 18 amino acids long. In germline, CDR1 is WNHNN, CDR2 SYGVQD (reference sequence). The V and J ends lost 4 bases and 4 bases, in that order; junction bases with no gene match: 13. Here the CDR3 DNA reads TGCGCCAGCAGTGGGGACCCGGGACAGGGCGTCGGCACCGGGGAGCTGTTTTTT. Translated: CASSGDPGQGVGTGELFF.

This clone was counted a single time. The chain employs TRBV5-1 and TRBJ2-3, with 13 bases lining up with TRBD2. Looked up from germline, CDR1 is SGHRS and CDR2 is YFSETQ. V trimming: 4 bases; J trimming: 4 bases; junction bases outside the gene matches: 12. There are 18 residues in the CDR3. The chain's CDR3 is CASSRGGTSGTGADTQYF. DNA for the CDR3: TGCGCCAGCAGCCGGGGCGGGACTAGCGGGACGGGAGCAGATACGCAGTATTTT.

The chain combines TRBV21-1 with TRBJ2-6; the table calls TRBD1, which could not be checked here. TRBV21-1 is listed as a pseudogene. CDR3 length equals 16 residues. CDR3 protein: CASSNQSASGANVLTF. The CDR3 DNA reads TGTGCCAGCAGCAACCAGTCCGCCTCTGGGGCCAACGTCCTGACTTTC.

The chain recombines TRBV5-4 with TRBJ1-6, with D possibly matching TRBD1 (5 bases). The germline gives CDR1 SGHNT, CDR2 YYREEE (reference sequence). Trimming shortened V by 5 bases and J by 9 bases, and 15 bases separated the two germline ends. The CDR3 has 14 residues. In DNA form, the CDR3 reads TGTGCCAGCAGGCCTACAGGAGCTGCTTCACCCCTCCACTTT. It codes for CASRPTGAASPLHF.

This chain links TRBV7-9 with TRBJ2-2, with TRBD1 as a possible D gene (7 bases). Per the germline V gene, CDR1 is SEHNR and CDR2 is FQNEAQ (reference sequence). Trimming removed 5 bases at V and 6 bases at J, with 13 bases between. The CDR3 has 14 amino acids. CDR3: CASSVQGGAGELFF. Written as DNA, the CDR3 is TGTGCCAGCAGCGTCCAGGGGGGAGCCGGGGAGCTGTTTTTT.

The chain couples TRBV19 to TRBJ1-4; TRBD1 agrees at 8 bases. Germline CDR1 LNHDA, CDR2 SQIVND (reference sequence). CDR3 length equals 13 residues. J lost 2 bases, V lost 9 bases, and 2 bases had no gene match. The CDR3 DNA sequence: TGTGCCAGCAGGGACAGGACTAATGAAAAACTGTTTTTT. It translates to CASRDRTNEKLFF.

The chain links TRBV11-2 to TRBJ2-7; 8 bases agree with TRBD2. CDR1 is SGHAT and CDR2 is FQNNGV in the germline V gene. The CDR3 has 13 amino acids. After removal of 5 bases from V and 4 bases from J, the junction contained 4 bases not matched to a gene. As DNA, the CDR3 is TGTGCCAGCAGCCTGGGACTAGAATACGAGCAGTACTTC. This encodes CASSLGLEYEQYF. Variable domain in full (rest from reference TRBV11-2 and TRBJ2-7): EAGVAQSPRYKIIEKRQSVAFWCNPISGHATLYWYQQILGQGPKLLIQFQNNGVVDDSQLPKDRFSAERLKGVDSTLKIQPAKLEDSAVYLCASSLGLEYEQYFGPGTRLTVT.